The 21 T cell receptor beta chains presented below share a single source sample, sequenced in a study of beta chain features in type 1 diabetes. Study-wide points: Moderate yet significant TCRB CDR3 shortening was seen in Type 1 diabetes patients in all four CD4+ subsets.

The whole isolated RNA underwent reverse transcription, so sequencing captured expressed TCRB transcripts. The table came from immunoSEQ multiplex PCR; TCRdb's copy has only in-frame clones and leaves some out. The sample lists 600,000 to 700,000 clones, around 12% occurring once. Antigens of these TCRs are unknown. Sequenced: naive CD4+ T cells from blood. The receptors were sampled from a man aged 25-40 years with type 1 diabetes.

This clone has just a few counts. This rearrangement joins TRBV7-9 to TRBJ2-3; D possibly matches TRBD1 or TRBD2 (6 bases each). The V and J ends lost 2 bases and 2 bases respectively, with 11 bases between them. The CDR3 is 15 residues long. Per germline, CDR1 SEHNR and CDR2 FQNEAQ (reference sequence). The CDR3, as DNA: TGTGCCAGCAGCTTAAGGGGGGCCTCCACAGATACGCAGTATTTT. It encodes CASSLRGASTDTQYF.

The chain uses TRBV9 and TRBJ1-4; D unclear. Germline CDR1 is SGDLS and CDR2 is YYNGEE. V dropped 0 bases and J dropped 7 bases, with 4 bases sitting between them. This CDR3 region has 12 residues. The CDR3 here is CASSVAGEKLFF. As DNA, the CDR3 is TGTGCCAGCAGCGTAGCGGGTGAAAAACTGTTTTTT.

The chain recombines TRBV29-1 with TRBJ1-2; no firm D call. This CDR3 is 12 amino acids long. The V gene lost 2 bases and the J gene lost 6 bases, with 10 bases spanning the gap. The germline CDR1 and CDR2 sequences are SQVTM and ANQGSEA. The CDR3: CSVELPPNGYTF. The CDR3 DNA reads TGCAGCGTTGAATTACCCCCGAATGGCTACACCTTC.

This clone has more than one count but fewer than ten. The CDR3 spells CASSFLGGQETQYF. CDR3 coding DNA: TGCGCCAGCAGCTTCCTGGGGGGACAAGAGACCCAGTACTTC. The rearrangement joins TRBV5-1 to TRBJ2-5; possibly TRBD2 for D (6 bases). This CDR3 spans 14 amino acids. V lost 2 bases to trimming and J lost 2 bases, with 10 bases between them. Germline V gene sequence: CDR1 SGHRS, CDR2 YFSETQ. The full variable domain, completed using reference TRBV5-1 and TRBJ2-5, is KAGVTQTPRYLIKTRGQQVTLSCSPISGHRSVSWYQQTPGQGLQFLFEYFSETQRNKGNFPGRFSGRQFSNSRSEMNVSTLELGDSALYLCASSFLGGQETQYFGPGTRLLVL.

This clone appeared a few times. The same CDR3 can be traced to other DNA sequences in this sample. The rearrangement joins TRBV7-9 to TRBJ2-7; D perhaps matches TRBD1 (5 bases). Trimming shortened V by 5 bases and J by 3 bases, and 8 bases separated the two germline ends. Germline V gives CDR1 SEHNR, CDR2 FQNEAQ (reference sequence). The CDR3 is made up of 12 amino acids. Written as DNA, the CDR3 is TGTGCCAGCAGCGGAGACAGCTACGAGCAGTACTTC. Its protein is CASSGDSYEQYF.

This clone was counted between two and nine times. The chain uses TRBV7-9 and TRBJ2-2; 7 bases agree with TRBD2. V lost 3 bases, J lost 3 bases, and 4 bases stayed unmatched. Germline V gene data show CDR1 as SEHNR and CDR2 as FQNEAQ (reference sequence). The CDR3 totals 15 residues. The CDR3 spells CASSFGGGHTGELFF. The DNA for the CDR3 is TGTGCCAGCAGCTTTGGCGGGGGTCACACCGGGGAGCTGTTTTTT.

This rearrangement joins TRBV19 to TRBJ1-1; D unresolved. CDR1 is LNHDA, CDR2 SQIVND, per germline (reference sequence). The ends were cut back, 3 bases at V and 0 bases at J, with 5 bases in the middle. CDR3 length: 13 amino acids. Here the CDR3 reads CASSILMNTEAFF. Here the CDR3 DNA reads TGTGCCAGTAGTATCCTGATGAACACTGAAGCTTTCTTT.

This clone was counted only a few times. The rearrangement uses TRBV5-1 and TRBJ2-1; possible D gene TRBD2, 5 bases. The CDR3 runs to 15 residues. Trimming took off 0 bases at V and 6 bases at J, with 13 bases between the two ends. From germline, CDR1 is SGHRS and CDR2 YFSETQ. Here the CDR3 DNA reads TGCGCCAGCAGCTTGGCGGGGAATGACGGCAATGAGCAGTTCTTC. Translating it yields CASSLAGNDGNEQFF.

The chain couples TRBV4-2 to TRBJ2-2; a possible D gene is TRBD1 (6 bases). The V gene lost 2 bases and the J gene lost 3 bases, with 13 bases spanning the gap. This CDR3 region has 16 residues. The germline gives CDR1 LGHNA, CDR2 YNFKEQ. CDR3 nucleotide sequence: TGTGCCAGCAGCCAAACGAGGGGGATAGACACCGGGGAGCTGTTTTTT. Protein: CASSQTRGIDTGELFF.

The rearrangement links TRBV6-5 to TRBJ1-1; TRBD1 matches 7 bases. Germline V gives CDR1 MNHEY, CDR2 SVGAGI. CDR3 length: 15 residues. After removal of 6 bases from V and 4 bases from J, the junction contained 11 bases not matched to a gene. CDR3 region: CASSQSDRAGTEAFF. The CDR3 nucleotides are TGTGCCAGCAGCCAATCAGACAGGGCTGGCACTGAAGCTTTCTTT.

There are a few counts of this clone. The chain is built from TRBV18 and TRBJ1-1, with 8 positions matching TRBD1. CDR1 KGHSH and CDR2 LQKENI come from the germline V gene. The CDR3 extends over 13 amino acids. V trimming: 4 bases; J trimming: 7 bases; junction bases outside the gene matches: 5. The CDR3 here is CASSLQGENEAFF. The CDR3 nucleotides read TGTGCCAGCTCACTACAGGGGGAAAATGAAGCTTTCTTT.

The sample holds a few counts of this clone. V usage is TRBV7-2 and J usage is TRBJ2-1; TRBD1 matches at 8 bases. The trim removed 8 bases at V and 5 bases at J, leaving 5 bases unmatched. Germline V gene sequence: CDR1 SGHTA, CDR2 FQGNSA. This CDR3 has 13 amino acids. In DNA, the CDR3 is TGTGCCAGCGGCGGACAGGGAAACAATGAGCAGTTCTTC. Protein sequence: CASGGQGNNEQFF.

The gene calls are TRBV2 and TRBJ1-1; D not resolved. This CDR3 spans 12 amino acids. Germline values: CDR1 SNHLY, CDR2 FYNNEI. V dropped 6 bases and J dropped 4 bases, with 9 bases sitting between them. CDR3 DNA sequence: TGTGCCAGCAGCCTCCCCAGCACTGAAGCTTTCTTT. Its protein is CASSLPSTEAFF.

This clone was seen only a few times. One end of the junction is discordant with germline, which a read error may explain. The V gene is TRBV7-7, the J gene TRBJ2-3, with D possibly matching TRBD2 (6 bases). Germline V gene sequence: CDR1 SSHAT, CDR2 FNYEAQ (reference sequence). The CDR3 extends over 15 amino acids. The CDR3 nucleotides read TGTGCTAGCAGCAAGGGACTCTCTCGCACAGATACGCAGTATTTT. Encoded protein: CASSKGLSRTDTQYF.

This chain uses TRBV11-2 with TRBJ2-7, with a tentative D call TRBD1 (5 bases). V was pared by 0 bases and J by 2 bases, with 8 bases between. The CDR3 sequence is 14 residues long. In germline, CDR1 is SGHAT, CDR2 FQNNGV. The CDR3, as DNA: TGTGCCAGCAGCTTAGACAGGGTTGCCTACGAGCAGTACTTC. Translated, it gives CASSLDRVAYEQYF.

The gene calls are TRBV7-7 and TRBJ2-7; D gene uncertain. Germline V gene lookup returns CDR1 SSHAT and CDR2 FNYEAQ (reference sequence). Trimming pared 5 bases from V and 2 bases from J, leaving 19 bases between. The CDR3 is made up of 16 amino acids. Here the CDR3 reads CASSIIDIWGPYEQYF. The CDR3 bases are TGTGCCAGCAGCATCATCGACATCTGGGGTCCCTACGAGCAGTACTTC.

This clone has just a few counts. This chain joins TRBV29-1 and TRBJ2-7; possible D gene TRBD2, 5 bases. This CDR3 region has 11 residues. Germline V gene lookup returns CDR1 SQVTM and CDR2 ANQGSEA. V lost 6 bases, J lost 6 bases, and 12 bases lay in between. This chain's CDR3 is CSVSDFSEQYF. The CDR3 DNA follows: TGCAGCGTATCGGACTTTAGCGAGCAGTACTTC.

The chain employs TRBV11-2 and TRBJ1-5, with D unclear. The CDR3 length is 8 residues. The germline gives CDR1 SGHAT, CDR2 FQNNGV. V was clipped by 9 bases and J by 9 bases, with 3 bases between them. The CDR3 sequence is CARGPQHF. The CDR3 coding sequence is TGTGCCAGGGGGCCCCAGCATTTT. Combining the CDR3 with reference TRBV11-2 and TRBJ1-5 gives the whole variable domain EAGVAQSPRYKIIEKRQSVAFWCNPISGHATLYWYQQILGQGPKLLIQFQNNGVVDDSQLPKDRFSAERLKGVDSTLKIQPAKLEDSAVYLCARGPQHFGDGTRLSIL.

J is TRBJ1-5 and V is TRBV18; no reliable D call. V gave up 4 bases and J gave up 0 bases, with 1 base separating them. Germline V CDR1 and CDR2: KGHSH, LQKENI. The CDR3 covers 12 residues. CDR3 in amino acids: CASSLSNQPQHF. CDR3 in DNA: TGTGCCAGCTCACTTAGCAATCAGCCCCAGCATTTT.

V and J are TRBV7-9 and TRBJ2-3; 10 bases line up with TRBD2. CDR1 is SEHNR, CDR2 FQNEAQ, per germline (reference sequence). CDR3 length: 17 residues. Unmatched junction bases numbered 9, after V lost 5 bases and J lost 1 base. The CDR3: CASSPLRSGGGTDTQYF. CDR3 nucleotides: TGTGCCAGCAGCCCCCTCAGGAGCGGGGGGGGCACAGATACGCAGTATTTT.

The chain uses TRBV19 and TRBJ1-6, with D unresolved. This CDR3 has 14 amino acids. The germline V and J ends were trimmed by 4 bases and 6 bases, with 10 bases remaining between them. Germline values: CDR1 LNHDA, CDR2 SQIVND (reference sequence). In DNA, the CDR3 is TGTGCCAGTAGTAGGTTCCAGTCTAATTCACCCCTCCACTTT. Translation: CASSRFQSNSPLHF.